This T cell receptor beta chain was profiled in a study of patients and donors after allogeneic stem cell transplantation. Via MiXCR, TCRdb re-called the RT-PCR reads, giving one row per CDR3 protein. The data contain about 110,000 distinct CDR3 sequences, about a third of them seen just once; the ten biggest clones take up 25% to 35%. From germline, CDR1 is KGHSH and CDR2 LQKENI. The CDR3 runs 13 residues. With 3 bases removed from V and 12 bases from J, the gap between germline ends came to 15 bases. The TCR sequence derives from a human donor who was either an allogeneic HSCT recipient or a stem cell or donor lymphocyte infusion donor (not recorded which). It is not recorded whose cells these are; they may come from a transplant donor. The specimen sequenced was blood, either unsorted or a sorted T cell fraction (not recorded which). V usage is TRBV18 and J usage is TRBJ2-1, with D possibly matching TRBD1 (5 bases). CDR3 nucleotides: TGTGCCAGCTCACCGGGGCTAGAGCGCATGCAGTTCTTC. Translating it yields CASSPGLERMQFF.